This T cell receptor (beta chain) originates from a study of blood T cells in healthy people across ages. V shed 4 bases and J 7 bases; nucleotides not matched to a gene: 12. The germline V gene has CDR1 LGHNA and CDR2 YNFKEQ. CDR3 length: 17 amino acids. Primed by a sample-barcoded 5' primer and a J-beta primer mix, a second PCR proceeded for roughly 7 to 12 cycles. TCRdb ran MiXCR on the 5' RACE reads and lists one entry per CDR3 protein. The sample has more than 1,400,000 distinct CDR3 sequences, approximately 38% seen once. At least 6 million PBMCs were isolated per sample. The chain couples TRBV4-2 to TRBJ2-7; 14 bases are shared with TRBD2. Sequencing input: blood. The TCR was taken from a woman in her late teens or twenties in good health. This CDR3 reads CASSPRLAGGFYNEQYF. As DNA, the CDR3 is TGTGCCAGCAGCCCAAGACTAGCGGGGGGGTTCTACAATGAGCAGTACTTC.